This T cell receptor (beta chain) was sequenced for a study of T cell responses to AZD1222 COVID-19 vaccine. Points from the study as a whole: Vaccination with two AZD1222 doses was followed by a rise in Spike-specific TCR breadth and depth. Clonal diversity was possibly underestimated; the donors were predominantly white British and more often female. As reported, nearly half of all spike-specific TCRs target variant regions that are unmutated.

Note on this clone: Its cognate antigen is unknown.

Germline values: CDR1 SEHNR, CDR2 FQNEAQ (reference sequence). V shed 5 bases and J shed 0 bases, with 14 bases lying between them. This CDR3 contains 15 residues. This table comes from immunoSEQ multiplex PCR, and its TCRdb copy is limited to in-frame clones, with some not included. This sample carries 100,000 or so clones, around 87% of them seen once, and the ten largest clones take 2.5% to 4%. Sequences were derived from peripheral blood, sampled on day 0 of AZD1222 vaccination. This clonotype was obtained from an adult in good health. V is TRBV7-9 and J is TRBJ2-7; perhaps TRBD2 as D (5 bases). The CDR3 reads CASSQWGAGSYEQYF. In DNA form, the CDR3 reads TGTGCCAGCAGCCAGTGGGGAGCAGGCTCCTACGAGCAGTACTTC.